The rows below give T cell receptor beta chains drawn from one sample of a study of blood T cell repertoires in COVID-19. Repertoires were generated with immunoSEQ multiplex PCR, while TCRdb's copy carries only in-frame clones and drops some. The sample records about 170,000 clones, over 75% being singletons. The sequenced sample consisted of PBMCs or T cells enriched from blood (not recorded which). Source of these receptors: a human donor with acute COVID-19. The donor label of this sample is uncertain. The CDR3 runs from the conserved cysteine through the conserved F or W. D genes are given only for firm matches. Size is stated for part of the rows, as once, few or many counts, or as a class when the clone is expanded.

v_gene: TRBV5-6; j_gene: TRBJ1-4; d_gene: -; abundance: -; CDR3aa: CASSLFAARGEKLFF; CDR3nt: TGTGCCAGCAGCTTGTTCGCCGCGCGAGGTGAAAAACTGTTTTTT
v_gene: TRBV19; j_gene: TRBJ1-4; d_gene: -; abundance: once; CDR3aa: CASSIRRGEKLFF; CDR3nt: TGTGCCAGTAGTATTAGGCGCGGTGAAAAACTGTTTTTT
v_gene: TRBV10-3; j_gene: TRBJ1-3; d_gene: TRBD1; abundance: few; CDR3aa: CAITIDRAGGNTIYF; CDR3nt: TGTGCCATCACCATTGACAGGGCGGGCGGAAACACCATATATTTT
v_gene: TRBV19; j_gene: TRBJ2-2; d_gene: -; abundance: -; CDR3aa: CASSMGRDTGELFF; CDR3nt: TGTGCCAGTAGTATGGGCAGGGACACCGGGGAGCTGTTTTTT
v_gene: TRBV5-1; j_gene: TRBJ1-2; d_gene: TRBD1; abundance: -; CDR3aa: CASSLGQGPLGYGYTF; CDR3nt: TGCGCCAGCAGCTTGGGACAGGGACCACTAGGCTATGGCTACACCTTC
v_gene: TRBV10-3; j_gene: TRBJ2-4; d_gene: TRBD1; abundance: -; CDR3aa: CAISESGTGTLLAKNIQYF; CDR3nt: TGTGCCATCAGTGAATCCGGGACAGGGACCTTACTAGCCAAAAACATTCAGTACTTC
v_gene: TRBV19; j_gene: TRBJ1-2; d_gene: -; abundance: -; CDR3aa: CATTPQGRAYYGYTF; CDR3nt: TGTGCCACCACCCCTCAGGGAAGGGCGTACTATGGCTACACCTTC
v_gene: TRBV9; j_gene: TRBJ1-1; d_gene: -; abundance: -; CDR3aa: CASSAGDWNTEAFF; CDR3nt: TGTGCCAGCAGCGCGGGGGACTGGAACACTGAAGCTTTCTTT
v_gene: TRBV9; j_gene: TRBJ1-1; d_gene: TRBD1; abundance: -; CDR3aa: CASSVGTGVTEAFF; CDR3nt: TGTGCCAGCAGCGTCGGGACAGGGGTTACTGAAGCTTTCTTT
v_gene: TRBV7-2; j_gene: TRBJ2-1; d_gene: -; abundance: -; CDR3aa: CASSLGGGNEQFF; CDR3nt: TGTGCCAGCAGCTTAGGGGGCGGCAATGAGCAGTTCTTC
v_gene: TRBV9; j_gene: TRBJ1-3; d_gene: -; abundance: -; CDR3aa: CASSAGDSGNTIYF; CDR3nt: TGTGCCAGCAGCGCAGGGGACTCTGGAAACACCATATATTTT
v_gene: TRBV18; j_gene: TRBJ1-5; d_gene: -; abundance: -; CDR3aa: CASSPTEHQPQHF; CDR3nt: TGTGCCAGCTCACCTACCGAGCACCAGCCCCAGCATTTT
v_gene: TRBV7-9; j_gene: TRBJ2-7; d_gene: TRBD1; abundance: -; CDR3aa: CASSLDSGTGRGEQYF; CDR3nt: TGTGCCAGCAGCTTGGATTCCGGGACAGGTCGTGGCGAGCAGTACTTC
v_gene: TRBV2; j_gene: TRBJ1-1; d_gene: -; abundance: -; CDR3aa: CASRTLPEAFF; CDR3nt: TGTGCCAGCAGGACTCTACCGGAGGCTTTCTTT
v_gene: TRBV12-5; j_gene: TRBJ1-6; d_gene: -; abundance: -; CDR3aa: CVTPIRAGSPLHF; CDR3nt: TGTGTCACCCCTATAAGGGCAGGGTCACCCCTCCACTTT
v_gene: TRBV25-1; j_gene: TRBJ2-3; d_gene: -; abundance: -; CDR3aa: CASSVLRVSNEDTQYF; CDR3nt: TGTGCCAGCAGTGTCCTGCGGGTGAGCAACGAAGATACGCAGTATTTT
v_gene: TRBV19; j_gene: TRBJ2-3; d_gene: TRBD2; abundance: -; CDR3aa: CASSPSGVTDTQYF; CDR3nt: TGTGCCAGTAGTCCTAGCGGGGTGACAGATACGCAGTATTTT
v_gene: TRBV27; j_gene: TRBJ2-3; d_gene: TRBD2; abundance: -; CDR3aa: CASSFYVREGTQYF; CDR3nt: TGTGCCAGCAGTTTCTACGTTCGGGAGGGTACGCAGTATTTT
v_gene: TRBV6-1; j_gene: TRBJ2-3; d_gene: -; abundance: -; CDR3aa: CASSETSPGWIRSTDTQYF; CDR3nt: TGTGCCAGCAGTGAAACTAGCCCCGGGTGGATTAGAAGCACAGATACGCAGTATTTT
v_gene: TRBV9; j_gene: TRBJ2-7; d_gene: TRBD2; abundance: -; CDR3aa: CASSVGGGGYEQYF; CDR3nt: TGTGCCAGCAGCGTTGGTGGCGGGGGATACGAGCAGTACTTC
v_gene: TRBV19; j_gene: TRBJ1-2; d_gene: TRBD1; abundance: -; CDR3aa: CASSNPGQGLDGYTF; CDR3nt: TGTGCCAGTAGTAATCCGGGACAGGGTTTAGATGGCTACACCTTC
v_gene: TRBV30; j_gene: TRBJ2-7; d_gene: -; abundance: -; CDR3aa: CAWRSGTAYEQYF; CDR3nt: TGTGCCTGGAGATCCGGGACTGCCTACGAGCAGTACTTC
v_gene: TRBV3-1/TRBV3-2; j_gene: TRBJ2-7; d_gene: TRBD2; abundance: -; CDR3aa: CASSQDGRVGGEQYF; CDR3nt: TGTGCCAGCAGCCAAGATGGGAGGGTTGGGGGCGAGCAGTACTTC
v_gene: TRBV5-1; j_gene: TRBJ2-2; d_gene: -; abundance: -; CDR3aa: CASSTSTGSLNTGELFF; CDR3nt: TGCGCCAGCAGCACCTCCACAGGGTCCCTAAACACCGGGGAGCTGTTTTTT
v_gene: TRBV6-5; j_gene: TRBJ2-1; d_gene: -; abundance: -; CDR3aa: CASSYRRVSYNEQFF; CDR3nt: TGTGCCAGCAGTTACCGGCGGGTCTCCTACAATGAGCAGTTCTTC
v_gene: TRBV5-4; j_gene: TRBJ2-1; d_gene: TRBD2; abundance: -; CDR3aa: CASVAAGDSYNEQFF; CDR3nt: TGTGCCAGCGTAGCAGCGGGGGACTCCTACAATGAGCAGTTCTTC
v_gene: TRBV27; j_gene: TRBJ2-3; d_gene: -; abundance: -; CDR3aa: CASRTRWDTQYF; CDR3nt: TGTGCCAGCAGAACTAGATGGGATACGCAGTATTTT
v_gene: TRBV9; j_gene: TRBJ1-2; d_gene: -; abundance: few; CDR3aa: CASSVGAGPTYGYTF; CDR3nt: TGTGCCAGCAGCGTAGGGGCAGGGCCAACCTATGGCTACACCTTC
v_gene: TRBV10-3; j_gene: TRBJ1-5; d_gene: TRBD1; abundance: -; CDR3aa: CAISESMGQGNNQPQHF; CDR3nt: TGTGCCATCAGTGAGTCGATGGGACAGGGGAACAATCAGCCCCAGCATTTT
v_gene: TRBV7-8; j_gene: TRBJ2-7; d_gene: -; abundance: -; CDR3aa: CASSLGGRQDASYEQYF; CDR3nt: TGTGCCAGCAGCTTAGGGGGGAGACAGGACGCCTCCTACGAGCAGTACTTC
v_gene: TRBV6-5; j_gene: TRBJ1-2; d_gene: TRBD1; abundance: -; CDR3aa: CASSSLGQGASYGYTF; CDR3nt: TGTGCCAGCAGTTCCCTGGGACAGGGGGCCAGCTATGGCTACACCTTC
v_gene: TRBV12-3/TRBV12-4; j_gene: TRBJ2-1; d_gene: -; abundance: -; CDR3aa: CASNPGGSPQFF; CDR3nt: TGTGCCAGCAATCCAGGGGGGTCCCCTCAGTTCTTC
v_gene: TRBV6-5; j_gene: TRBJ1-6; d_gene: TRBD1; abundance: few; CDR3aa: CASSTTGIDGSPLHF; CDR3nt: TGTGCCAGCAGTACGACAGGGATAGACGGTTCACCCCTCCACTTT
v_gene: TRBV5-4; j_gene: TRBJ1-2; d_gene: -; abundance: once; CDR3aa: CASSLGHTYGYTF; CDR3nt: TGTGCCAGCAGCTTAGGACACACCTATGGCTACACCTTC
v_gene: TRBV15; j_gene: TRBJ1-6; d_gene: -; abundance: -; CDR3aa: CATSTGSSYNSPLHF; CDR3nt: TGTGCCACCAGCACAGGAAGCTCCTATAATTCACCCCTCCACTTT
v_gene: TRBV9; j_gene: TRBJ1-3; d_gene: -; abundance: -; CDR3aa: CASSLHGGGRENTIYF; CDR3nt: TGTGCCAGCAGCCTCCACGGGGGGGGCAGGGAAAACACCATATATTTT
v_gene: TRBV28; j_gene: TRBJ2-1; d_gene: TRBD2; abundance: -; CDR3aa: CASRSGGARNNEQFF; CDR3nt: TGTGCCAGCCGAAGCGGGGGGGCCAGGAACAATGAGCAGTTCTTC
v_gene: TRBV18; j_gene: TRBJ1-1; d_gene: TRBD1; abundance: -; CDR3aa: CASSPQTGTDTEAFF; CDR3nt: TGTGCCAGCTCACCACAGACAGGGACGGACACTGAAGCTTTCTTT
v_gene: TRBV5-6; j_gene: TRBJ1-6; d_gene: -; abundance: -; CDR3aa: CASSLDLGGRSPLHF; CDR3nt: TGTGCCAGCAGCTTGGATCTGGGGGGTAGGTCACCCCTCCACTTT
v_gene: TRBV28; j_gene: TRBJ1-5; d_gene: -; abundance: -; CDR3aa: CASSFGTGGSPQHF; CDR3nt: TGTGCCAGCAGTTTTGGTACAGGCGGCTCGCCCCAGCATTTT
v_gene: TRBV5-4; j_gene: TRBJ2-7; d_gene: TRBD2; abundance: -; CDR3aa: CASSLGTSGGYEQYF; CDR3nt: TGTGCCAGCAGCTTGGGGACTAGCGGGGGCTACGAGCAGTACTTC
v_gene: TRBV5-1; j_gene: TRBJ1-1; d_gene: -; abundance: -; CDR3aa: CASSLAPGFNTEAFF; CDR3nt: TGCGCCAGCAGCTTGGCCCCAGGATTCAACACTGAAGCTTTCTTT
v_gene: TRBV7-9; j_gene: TRBJ1-3; d_gene: -; abundance: -; CDR3aa: CASSLRTVSGNTIYF; CDR3nt: TGTGCCAGCAGCTTAAGGACAGTCTCTGGAAACACCATATATTTT
v_gene: TRBV5-4; j_gene: TRBJ2-1; d_gene: TRBD1; abundance: -; CDR3aa: CASSFRQGSYNEQFF; CDR3nt: TGTGCCAGCAGCTTCAGACAGGGCTCCTACAATGAGCAGTTCTTC
v_gene: TRBV7-9; j_gene: TRBJ1-2; d_gene: -; abundance: -; CDR3aa: CASSVGGGVNGYTF; CDR3nt: TGTGCCAGCAGCGTGGGAGGGGGAGTTAATGGCTACACCTTC
v_gene: TRBV30; j_gene: TRBJ2-3; d_gene: -; abundance: once; CDR3aa: CAWGLLKRTDTQYF; CDR3nt: TGTGCCTGGGGGTTACTGAAGCGCACAGATACGCAGTATTTT
v_gene: TRBV4-2; j_gene: TRBJ2-3; d_gene: TRBD2; abundance: few; CDR3aa: CASSRRLSGGADTDTQYF; CDR3nt: TGTGCCAGCAGCCGAAGACTAAGCGGGGGGGCAGACACAGATACGCAGTATTTT
v_gene: TRBV5-1; j_gene: TRBJ2-7; d_gene: -; abundance: -; CDR3aa: CASKGTSYEQYF; CDR3nt: TGCGCCAGCAAAGGGACAAGCTACGAGCAGTACTTC
v_gene: TRBV25-1; j_gene: TRBJ2-5; d_gene: TRBD1; abundance: once; CDR3aa: CASSPRTGGETQYF; CDR3nt: TGTGCCAGCAGTCCAAGGACAGGCGGAGAGACCCAGTACTTC